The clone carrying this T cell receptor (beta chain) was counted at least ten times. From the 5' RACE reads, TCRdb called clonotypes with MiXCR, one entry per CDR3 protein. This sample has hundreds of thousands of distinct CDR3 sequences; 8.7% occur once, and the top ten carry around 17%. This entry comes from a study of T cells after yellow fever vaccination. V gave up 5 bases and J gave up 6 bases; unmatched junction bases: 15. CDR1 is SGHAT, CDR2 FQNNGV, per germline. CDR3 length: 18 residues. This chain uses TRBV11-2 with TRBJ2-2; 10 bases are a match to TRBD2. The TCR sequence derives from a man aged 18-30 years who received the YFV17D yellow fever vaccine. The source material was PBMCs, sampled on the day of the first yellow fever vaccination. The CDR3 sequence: CASSLRGSGGTGPGELFF. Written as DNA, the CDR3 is TGTGCCAGCAGCCTTAGGGGTAGCGGGGGGACCGGCCCCGGGGAGCTGTTTTTT.